This entry describes one TCR beta chain. The sample originates from a study of blood T cell repertoires in COVID-19. Study at large: Both acute and convalescent COVID-19 samples were obtained from the United States, Italy and Spain. T cells, B-cell-depleted T cells, or PBMCs provided the cDNA or gDNA that served as material.

There are 16 residues in the CDR3. Trimming cost V 1 base and J 5 bases; bases outside gene matches: 10. CDR1 is SGHRS and CDR2 is YFSETQ in the germline V gene. Authors' processing steps: Amplification of reference gene primers provided the estimated nucleated cell counts. Assay used: immunoSEQ multiplex PCR; TCRdb lists only in-frame clones, some missing. From that table come the V and J calls and clone size; the DNA was used to work out D and trimming. The repertoire holds approximately 150,000 clones, with about four fifths as singletons. This chain connects TRBV5-1 to TRBJ2-7; 9 bases are shared with TRBD1. Sequencing was done on a sample of peripheral blood. The origin of this receptor is a man between 65 and 85 years old with active or convalescent COVID-19. CDR3 coding DNA: TGCGCCAGCAGCTTGCGGCCCCGGGACAGGGTCAACGAGCAGTACTTC. Its translation is CASSLRPRDRVNEQYF.